What follows are 24 T cell receptor beta chains derived from one specimen sequenced in a study of blood T cell repertoires in COVID-19. Sequencing was performed with immunoSEQ multiplex PCR; in TCRdb, only in-frame clones are kept and a portion is missing. This table holds a few hundred thousand clones, approximately 90% found once. Sequencing was performed on peripheral blood. These receptors were obtained from a woman aged 25 to 39 who had recovered from COVID-19.

There are many counts of this clone. The chain recombines TRBV2 with TRBJ2-5, with D possibly matching TRBD1 (6 bases). The germline V and J ends were trimmed by 7 bases and 1 base, with 13 bases remaining between them. This CDR3 has 14 residues. The germline V gene has CDR1 SNHLY and CDR2 FYNNEI. The CDR3, as DNA: TGTGCCAGCACCTCGCAGGGGTCCCAAGAGACCCAGTACTTC. It encodes CASTSQGSQETQYF.

V usage is TRBV7-3 and J usage is TRBJ2-2, with a tentative D call TRBD1 (7 bases). Germline V gene data show CDR1 as SGHTA and CDR2 as FQGTGA. Trimming shortened V by 6 bases and J by 1 base, and 15 bases separated the two germline ends. The CDR3 covers 16 residues. The CDR3 is CASSLRGTENTGELFF. In DNA, the CDR3 is TGTGCCAGCAGTCTCCGCGGGACAGAGAACACCGGGGAGCTGTTTTTT.

The chain links TRBV25-1 to TRBJ1-4; D call uncertain. Germline loops: CDR1 MGHDK, CDR2 SYGVNS. V shed 8 bases and J shed 3 bases, with 16 bases lying between them. The CDR3 sequence is 15 residues long. CDR3 coding DNA: TGTGCCAGCGGCCTCCGGGGATCGCCTAATGAAAAACTGTTTTTT. Residues: CASGLRGSPNEKLFF.

CDR3 region: CASSLGQRNYGYTF. The CDR3 region has the DNA TGTGCCAGTAGCCTGGGACAGAGGAACTATGGCTACACCTTC. V usage is TRBV19 and J usage is TRBJ1-2; 7 nucleotides line up with TRBD1. The length of the CDR3 is 14 residues. The ends lost 6 bases at V and 2 bases at J; junction bases unmatched: 6. CDR1 LNHDA and CDR2 SQIVND come from the germline V gene (reference sequence).

In its sample, this clone was seen once. The V gene is TRBV7-9, the J gene TRBJ2-1, with 10 bases identical to TRBD1. This CDR3 contains 15 residues. Trimming cost V 5 bases and J 8 bases; bases outside gene matches: 9. The germline V gene has CDR1 SEHNR and CDR2 FQNEAQ (reference sequence). The chain's CDR3 is CASSRRDRGVDEQFF. CDR3 coding DNA: TGTGCCAGCAGCCGCCGGGACAGGGGAGTGGATGAGCAGTTCTTC.

This chain links TRBV11-2 with TRBJ1-2; no firm D call. This CDR3 is 15 amino acids long. V lost 5 bases and J 4 bases, leaving 17 bases between the germline ends. Germline lookup yields CDR1 SGHAT and CDR2 FQNNGV. CDR3 in amino acids: CASSPPLAASYGYTF. CDR3 DNA: TGTGCCAGCAGCCCCCCCCTCGCGGCTTCCTATGGCTACACCTTC.

The chain carries TRBV7-2 and TRBJ2-1; weak D call: TRBD2 (6 bases). From germline, CDR1 is SGHTA and CDR2 FQGNSA. The V end lost 5 bases, the J end lost 8 bases, and 13 bases lay between the germline ends. The CDR3 length is 13 residues. The CDR3 spells CASSAGPRDEQFF. CDR3 in DNA: TGTGCCAGCAGCGCGGGACCTCGGGATGAGCAGTTCTTC.

Written as DNA, the CDR3 is TGTGCCAGCAGCTCACCGACAGGGGGAAACTACGAGCAGTACTTC. Protein product: CASSSPTGGNYEQYF. The chain links TRBV7-3 to TRBJ2-7; 9 bases align to TRBD1. Germline CDR1 is SGHTA and CDR2 is FQGTGA. J was trimmed by 3 bases and V by 4 bases; bases with no gene match: 7. The CDR3 is 15 amino acids.

The J gene is TRBJ2-5, the V gene TRBV28; perhaps TRBD2 as D (5 bases). V was shortened by 8 bases and J by 2 bases, with 12 bases between the two germline ends. Germline CDR1 reads MDHEN; CDR2 reads SYDVKM. CDR3 length: 13 amino acids. The CDR3 here is CASEDWEQETQYF. DNA for the CDR3: TGTGCCAGCGAGGACTGGGAACAAGAGACCCAGTACTTC.

The chain uses TRBV5-4 and TRBJ2-7, with TRBD1 matching 7 bases. Germline-derived CDR1 and CDR2 are SGHNT and YYREEE (reference sequence). The V and J ends lost 4 bases and 3 bases, in that order; junction bases with no gene match: 4. The CDR3 consists of 13 residues. The CDR3 bases are TGTGCCAGCAGCCTCCGGACAGGCTACGAGCAGTACTTC. It codes for CASSLRTGYEQYF.

The rearrangement joins TRBV5-4 to TRBJ2-3; the match to TRBD2 covers 10 bases. CDR1 and CDR2 (germline): SGHNT, YYREEE (reference sequence). This CDR3 contains 14 residues. Unmatched junction bases numbered 5, after V lost 7 bases and J lost 3 bases. This chain's CDR3 is CASRSGGMTDTQYF. The CDR3 nucleotides are TGTGCCAGCCGTAGCGGGGGGATGACAGATACGCAGTATTTT.

The chain joins TRBV19 to TRBJ1-2; tentative D call: TRBD1 (6 bases). The CDR3 has 16 amino acids. V was trimmed by 1 base and J by 6 bases, leaving 18 bases between them. CDR1 LNHDA and CDR2 SQIVND come from the germline V gene (reference sequence). In DNA, the CDR3 is TGTGCCAGTAGTATAGGCCCCTTAAACAGGGATGATGGCTACACCTTC. This translates into CASSIGPLNRDDGYTF.

V usage is TRBV2 and J usage is TRBJ1-6; TRBD1 might be the D (6 bases). CDR1 SNHLY and CDR2 FYNNEI come from the germline V gene. V lost 0 bases and J lost 0, with 9 bases in between. The CDR3 covers 17 residues. In DNA form, the CDR3 reads TGTGCCAGCAGTGAAGCGCAGGGGAGCTCCTATAATTCACCCCTCCACTTT. Its protein product is CASSEAQGSSYNSPLHF.

The chain recombines TRBV10-3 with TRBJ2-2, with D perhaps matching TRBD1 (7 bases). This CDR3 has 16 amino acids. V gave up 6 bases and J gave up 7 bases, with 21 bases separating them. CDR1 is ENHRY and CDR2 is SYGVKD in the germline V gene. The CDR3 reads CAIRRGAGGSVGELFF. The CDR3 DNA reads TGTGCCATCAGGCGCGGGGCAGGGGGTAGTGTCGGGGAGCTGTTTTTT.

The chain carries TRBV5-4 and TRBJ2-1; 12 positions match TRBD2. There are 16 residues in the CDR3. Germline CDR1 is SGHNT and CDR2 is YYREEE (reference sequence). J lost 9 bases, V lost 0 bases, and 7 bases had no gene match. The CDR3 bases are TGTGCCAGCAGCTTGGCCTCTGGACTAGCGGGGTTTGAGCAGTTCTTC. Its translation is CASSLASGLAGFEQFF.

This chain uses TRBV11-2 with TRBJ1-3, with D uncertain. V was pared by 5 bases and J by 0 bases, with 14 bases between. The V gene's germline CDR1 is SGHAT and CDR2 FQNNGV. This CDR3 is 16 amino acids long. CDR3 coding DNA: TGTGCCAGCAGCAGTCAGAATTCCGCCTCTGGAAACACCATATATTTT. Its protein is CASSSQNSASGNTIYF.

V and J are TRBV4-3 and TRBJ1-1; D might be TRBD1 (5 bases). The CDR3 consists of 13 residues. V dropped 2 bases and J dropped 11 bases, with 15 bases sitting between them. Germline values: CDR1 LGHNA, CDR2 YSLEER. The CDR3, as DNA: TGCGCCAGCAGCCAACTCGGGGGAAGTGAGGCTTTCTTT. Translated: CASSQLGGSEAFF.

This chain uses TRBV19 with TRBJ1-4, with 8 bases fitting TRBD1. The CDR3 is 16 residues long. V lost 6 bases, J lost 5 bases, and 11 bases stayed unmatched. The germline V gene encodes CDR1 LNHDA and CDR2 SQIVND (reference sequence). The CDR3 sequence: CASRAGTGGPNEKLFF. The CDR3 region has the DNA TGTGCCAGTAGGGCCGGGACAGGTGGACCGAATGAAAAACTGTTTTTT.

This chain connects TRBV4-3 to TRBJ1-1; 12 bases agree with TRBD1. Trimming cost V 1 base and J 7 bases; bases outside gene matches: 4. In germline, CDR1 is LGHNA, CDR2 YSLEER. This CDR3 is built from 15 residues. The CDR3 sequence: CASSQAGTGGGEAFF. The CDR3 DNA sequence: TGCGCCAGCAGCCAAGCCGGGACAGGGGGCGGTGAAGCTTTCTTT.

The rearrangement uses TRBV28 and TRBJ2-3; TRBD2 aligns across 7 bases. The V gene's germline CDR1 is MDHEN and CDR2 SYDVKM. This CDR3 has 14 amino acids. J lost 4 bases, V lost 3 bases, and 4 bases had no gene match. In nucleotides, the CDR3 is TGTGCCAGCAGTTTCGGGGGGACCCCAGATACGCAGTATTTT. Amino acid sequence: CASSFGGTPDTQYF.

The sample holds one count of this clone. The gene calls are TRBV29-1 and TRBJ1-2; weak D call: TRBD1 (6 bases). V dropped 4 bases and J dropped 2 bases, with 23 bases sitting between them. In germline, CDR1 is SQVTM, CDR2 ANQGSEA. CDR3 length equals 17 residues. CDR3 loop: CSVVEKKQGVINYGYTF. In DNA form, the CDR3 reads TGCAGCGTTGTAGAAAAGAAACAGGGAGTAATCAACTATGGCTACACCTTC.

This chain joins TRBV6-6 and TRBJ1-2; TRBD1 is a possible D gene (5 bases). Trimming removed 6 bases from V and 8 bases from J, with 16 bases in between. There are 13 residues in the CDR3. Looked up from germline, CDR1 is MNHNY and CDR2 is SVGAGI (reference sequence). The CDR3: CASSPVLGQGYTF. The CDR3, as DNA: TGTGCCAGCAGCCCCGTCCTGGGGCAGGGCTACACCTTC.

The genes are TRBV28 and TRBJ1-1; no definite D call. The CDR3 contains 13 residues. In germline, CDR1 is MDHEN, CDR2 SYDVKM. The V and J ends lost 5 bases and 5 bases respectively, with 12 bases between them. This CDR3 reads CASSHGFRTEAFF. As DNA, the CDR3 is TGTGCCAGCAGTCACGGTTTCCGTACTGAAGCTTTCTTT.

The V gene is TRBV10-2, the J gene TRBJ1-1, with TRBD1 matching 7 bases. The CDR3 has 13 residues. Germline CDR1 WSHSY, CDR2 SAAADI. V gave up 2 bases and J gave up 7 bases; unmatched junction bases: 4. Here the CDR3 reads CASSEGQVVEAFF. CDR3 bases: TGCGCCAGCAGTGAGGGACAGGTCGTTGAAGCTTTCTTT.